Presented here are 18 T cell receptor beta chains from one specimen sequenced in a study of beta chain features in type 1 diabetes. The authors reverse transcribed all of the isolated RNA, so sequencing captured expressed TCRB transcripts. The table came from immunoSEQ multiplex PCR; TCRdb's copy has only in-frame clones and leaves some out. The data show fewer than 150,000 clones, 6.9% seen once. The sequencing sample was made of central memory CD4+ T cells from blood. Receptors originate from a woman aged 25 to 39 in good health.

This clone turned up a few times. The J gene is TRBJ2-7, the V gene TRBV29-1, with D tentatively TRBD1 (7 bases). CDR1 and CDR2 (germline): SQVTM, ANQGSEA. The V gene lost 4 bases and the J gene lost 6 bases, with 16 bases spanning the gap. The CDR3 loop spans 13 amino acids. CDR3 sequence reads: CSVVRQGGFEQYF. For the CDR3, the DNA is TGCAGCGTTGTTCGCCAGGGGGGATTCGAGCAGTACTTC.

In its sample, this clone was seen a few times. The genes are TRBV19 and TRBJ2-1; TRBD2 matches 8 bases. V was pared by 6 bases and J by 4 bases, with 8 bases of the junction left unmatched. Looked up from germline, CDR1 is LNHDA and CDR2 is SQIVND (reference sequence). This CDR3 has 15 residues. CDR3 coding DNA: TGTGCCAGTAGACAACGTGGCGGGAGGTACAATGAGCAGTTCTTC. Its translation: CASRQRGGRYNEQFF.

This sequence joins TRBV5-1 and TRBJ1-2, with D possibly TRBD1 on 6 matching bases. V lost 0 bases, J lost 0 bases, and 12 bases lay in between. CDR1 SGHRS and CDR2 YFSETQ come from the germline V gene. The CDR3 loop spans 16 amino acids. The CDR3 nucleotides read TGCGCCAGCAGCTTGGATGGGACACCTACTAACTATGGCTACACCTTC. It specifies CASSLDGTPTNYGYTF. The full variable domain, with the rest looked up from reference TRBV5-1 and TRBJ1-2, is KAGVTQTPRYLIKTRGQQVTLSCSPISGHRSVSWYQQTPGQGLQFLFEYFSETQRNKGNFPGRFSGRQFSNSRSEMNVSTLELGDSALYLCASSLDGTPTNYGYTFGSGTRLTVV.

The genes are TRBV14 and TRBJ2-5, with D maybe TRBD2 (5 bases). The CDR3 has 16 amino acids. Trimming left V 4 bases short and J 7 bases short, with 22 bases between. The germline V gene encodes CDR1 SGHDN and CDR2 FVKESK. The CDR3 here is CASSPPTSTGKVTQYF. CDR3 bases: TGTGCCAGCAGCCCACCTACTTCCACGGGAAAAGTGACCCAGTACTTC.

This clone has only a few counts. The V gene is TRBV7-2, the J gene TRBJ2-7, with TRBD2 identical over 7 bases. V lost 2 bases to trimming and J lost 6 bases; unmatched junction nucleotides: 10. This CDR3 is 15 amino acids long. The germline gives CDR1 SGHTA, CDR2 FQGNSA. The DNA for the CDR3 is TGTGCCAGCAGCTTATCTGCGGGAGAGGGGTTCGAGCAGTACTTC. It encodes CASSLSAGEGFEQYF.

This chain uses TRBV5-1 with TRBJ1-2, with 7 bases identical to TRBD1. The CDR3 totals 16 residues. In germline, CDR1 is SGHRS, CDR2 YFSETQ. Unmatched junction bases numbered 13, after V lost 4 bases and J lost 4 bases. The CDR3 is CASSARDRGPPYGYTF. The CDR3 DNA is TGCGCCAGCAGCGCCCGGGACAGAGGACCCCCCTATGGCTACACCTTC.

This chain joins TRBV10-3 and TRBJ2-5; D is perhaps TRBD1 (5 bases). Germline values: CDR1 ENHRY, CDR2 SYGVKD. The CDR3 runs to 13 residues. Deletions cut 10 bases from V and 5 bases from J, with 17 bases between. This CDR3 reads CASSLGRAETQYF. In DNA form, the CDR3 reads TGTGCCAGCAGCTTGGGCAGGGCGGAGACCCAGTACTTC.

The J gene is TRBJ2-7, the V gene TRBV2, with TRBD2 matching over 11 bases. The trim removed 6 bases at V and 6 bases at J, leaving 1 base unmatched. This CDR3 contains 12 residues. Germline V CDR1 and CDR2: SNHLY, FYNNEI. CDR3 amino acids: CASRLAGAEQYF. The DNA of the CDR3 is TGTGCCAGCAGACTAGCGGGAGCCGAGCAGTACTTC.

A few counts support this clone. The V call is TRBV5-4, the J call TRBJ2-3; tentative D call: TRBD2 (6 bases). The CDR3 sequence is 13 residues long. Looked up from germline, CDR1 is SGHNT and CDR2 is YYREEE (reference sequence). Trimming took 7 bases from V and 0 from J, leaving 9 bases between them. CDR3 sequence reads: CASHRGSTDTQYF. Written as DNA, the CDR3 is TGTGCCAGCCATCGGGGGAGCACAGATACGCAGTATTTT.

This sequence joins TRBV18 and TRBJ2-7, with D possibly being TRBD2 (6 bases). Germline CDR1 and CDR2: KGHSH and LQKENI. This CDR3 region has 16 residues. V was shortened by 0 bases and J by 7 bases, with 19 bases between the two germline ends. CDR3 in amino acids: CASSPPEGLVVGEQYF. The CDR3 coding sequence is TGTGCCAGCTCACCACCCGAGGGACTCGTTGTGGGGGAGCAGTACTTC.

Comment on this clone: Within the sample, other DNA sequences also encode this same CDR3. J is TRBJ2-1 and V is TRBV18; D is unresolved. Germline CDR1 KGHSH, CDR2 LQKENI. The V and J ends lost 3 bases and 4 bases respectively, with 7 bases between them. The CDR3 contains 13 residues. CDR3 residues: CASSPNSYNEQFF. The CDR3 nucleotides are TGTGCCAGCTCACCCAACAGTTACAATGAGCAGTTCTTC. The full variable domain, in which reference TRBV18 and TRBJ2-1 provide the parts outside the CDR3, is NAGVMQNPRHLVRRRGQEARLRCSPMKGHSHVYWYRQLPEEGLKFMVYLQKENIIDESGMPKERFSAEFPKEGPSILRIQQVVRGDSAAYFCASSPNSYNEQFFGPGTRLTVL.

This clone was seen ten or more times. The chain carries TRBV7-9 and TRBJ2-7, with unresolved D. From germline, CDR1 is SEHNR and CDR2 FQNEAQ (reference sequence). The CDR3 sequence is 13 residues long. The germline V and J ends were trimmed by 0 bases and 6 bases, with 9 bases remaining between them. The chain's CDR3 is CASSLASLFEQYF. CDR3 DNA sequence: TGTGCCAGCAGCTTAGCGTCACTTTTCGAGCAGTACTTC.

This clone was seen more than once but under ten times. The rearrangement links TRBV7-2 to TRBJ2-5; D is perhaps TRBD2 (9 bases). Germline CDR1 reads SGHTA; CDR2 reads FQGNSA. The length of the CDR3 is 19 residues. V was trimmed by 5 bases and J by 0 bases, leaving 25 bases between them. The CDR3 coding sequence is TGTGCCAGCAGCCGACGCAGGGGGCTAGCGGGACTTTACCAAGAGACCCAGTACTTC. This translates into CASSRRRGLAGLYQETQYF.

This clone appeared a few times. V usage is TRBV2 and J usage is TRBJ2-3; 14 nucleotides agree with TRBD2. This CDR3 contains 16 residues. Losses at the gene ends were 6 bases for V and 4 bases for J; bases not matched to a gene: 6. The V gene's germline CDR1 is SNHLY and CDR2 FYNNEI. CDR3 DNA sequence: TGTGCCAGCAGGAGGGGACTAGCGGGAGAGGCAGATACGCAGTATTTT. Its translation is CASRRGLAGEADTQYF.

The J gene is TRBJ2-7, the V gene TRBV19; TRBD2 matches at 10 bases. J lost 0 bases, V lost 4 bases, and 9 bases had no gene match. CDR3 length equals 17 residues. Germline CDR1 and CDR2: LNHDA and SQIVND (reference sequence). CDR3 DNA: TGTGCCAGTAGTAAGAGGAGCACTAGCGGGATCTCCTACGAGCAGTACTTC. It translates to CASSKRSTSGISYEQYF.

For the CDR3, the DNA is TGTGCCAGTAGTATAGTCTCTCAGCCCCAGCATTTT. This sequence encodes CASSIVSQPQHF. The chain employs TRBV19 and TRBJ1-5, with unresolved D. CDR3 size: 12 residues. V was clipped by 1 base and J by 6 bases, with 4 bases between them. Germline V gene sequence: CDR1 LNHDA, CDR2 SQIVND (reference sequence).

This clone was observed a handful of times. The CDR3 DNA reads as TGTGCCAGTAGTAATCTAGCGGGACTCTACAATGAGCAGTTCTTC. It yields the protein CASSNLAGLYNEQFF. The chain combines TRBV19 with TRBJ2-1, with 9 nucleotides matching TRBD2. The germline V gene encodes CDR1 LNHDA and CDR2 SQIVND (reference sequence). The V and J ends lost 4 bases and 3 bases, in that order; junction bases with no gene match: 4. The CDR3 runs to 15 residues.

A few counts support this clone. V is TRBV5-4 and J is TRBJ2-7, with TRBD2 identical over 13 bases. The J segment lost 4 bases and the V segment lost 4 bases, leaving 5 bases of the junction unmatched. Germline values: CDR1 SGHNT, CDR2 YYREEE (reference sequence). This CDR3 is built from 15 residues. CDR3 DNA sequence: TGTGCCAGCAGCCCGGGACTAGCGGGGCCGTACGAGCAGTACTTC. Residues: CASSPGLAGPYEQYF. Full variable domain (rest looked up from reference TRBV5-4 and TRBJ2-7): ETGVTQSPTHLIKTRGQQVTLRCSSQSGHNTVSWYQQALGQGPQFIFQYYREEENGRGNFPPRFSGLQFPNYSSELNVNALELDDSALYLCASSPGLAGPYEQYFGPGTRLTVT.